This T cell receptor beta chain originates from a study of Graves' ophthalmopathy and Graves' hyperthyroidism. This CDR3 has 14 residues. Germline lookup yields CDR1 MNHEY and CDR2 SMNVEV (reference sequence). The germline V and J ends were trimmed by 2 bases and 2 bases, with 7 bases remaining between them. Moderate-to-severe activity, CAS ≥3, NOSPECS ≥4 and a duration under 3 months were seen in donors with ophthalmopathy. Other autoimmune diseases, uncontrolled infections, pregnancy or lactation ruled patients out of participation. This clonotype has only a few counts. Antigen unknown. Amplification targeted the TCR beta CDR3 regions, with RNA transcripts as the source material. A first-round RT-PCR used HTBI primers, followed by a second-round multiplex PCR. TCRdb re-analysed the multiplex PCR reads in MiXCR, keeping a single row per CDR3 protein. The data hold 600,000 to 700,000 distinct CDR3 sequences, with just over 40% observed a single time.

Regarding the study as a whole: Appearing in blood as well were most expanded thyroid clonotypes above 0.001 frequency. The model forecast ophthalmopathy progression, reaching 70.59% sensitivity and approximately 79% specificity.

Sequenced input: peripheral blood. V gene TRBV27 combines with J gene TRBJ1-3, with a weak D call TRBD1 (5 bases). This clonotype was sampled from an adult man with Graves' ophthalmopathy. The CDR3 loop is CASSLTGPGNTIYF. CDR3 DNA: TGTGCCAGCAGTTTAACAGGTCCTGGAAACACCATATATTTT.